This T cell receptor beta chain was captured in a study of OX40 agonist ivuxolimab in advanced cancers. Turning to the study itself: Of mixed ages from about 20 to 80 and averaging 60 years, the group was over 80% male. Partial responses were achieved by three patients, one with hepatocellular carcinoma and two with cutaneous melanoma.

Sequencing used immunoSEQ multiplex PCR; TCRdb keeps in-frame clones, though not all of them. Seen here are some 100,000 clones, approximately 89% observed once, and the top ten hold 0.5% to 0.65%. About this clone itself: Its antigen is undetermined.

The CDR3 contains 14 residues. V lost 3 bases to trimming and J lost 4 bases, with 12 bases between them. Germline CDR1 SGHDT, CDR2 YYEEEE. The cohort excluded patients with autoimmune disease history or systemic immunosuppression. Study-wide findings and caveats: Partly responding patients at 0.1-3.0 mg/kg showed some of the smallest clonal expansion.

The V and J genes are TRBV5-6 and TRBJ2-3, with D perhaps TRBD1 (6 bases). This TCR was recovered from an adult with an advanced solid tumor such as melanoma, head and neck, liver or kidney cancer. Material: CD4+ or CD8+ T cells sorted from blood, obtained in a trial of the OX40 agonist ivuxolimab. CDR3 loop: CASSSATGPDTQYF. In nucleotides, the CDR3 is TGTGCCAGCAGCTCAGCGACAGGCCCAGATACGCAGTATTTT.